This T cell receptor beta chain was identified during a study of T cells in Graves' hyperthyroidism and ophthalmopathy. For the study at large: Peripheral blood was collected at initial diagnosis, before any treatment.

Fresh peripheral blood, 9.5 to 10 ml of it, supplied the PBMCs. For this clonotype: No antigen is known for it.

Study-wide findings and caveats: Most expanded thyroid clonotypes above 0.001 also appeared in blood.

RNA transcripts yielded amplified TCR beta CDR3 regions. With the HTBI primer set, the TCR CDR3 went through a first round of RT-PCR. TCRdb called the multiplex PCR reads again in MiXCR, with one record for every CDR3 protein. The sample records roughly 350,000 distinct CDR3 sequences, about 14% being singletons. Sequenced input: blood. The clonotype comes from a woman between 25 and 40 years old with Graves' ophthalmopathy.

The chain's CDR3 is CASSQEVGDGDYNYEQYF. CDR3 sequence (DNA): TGCGCCAGCAGCCAAGAGGTTGGGGATGGGGACTACAACTACGAGCAGTACTTC. The chain employs TRBV4-1 and TRBJ2-7; 7 positions agree with TRBD2. CDR1 is MGHRA and CDR2 is YSYEKL in the germline V gene. The CDR3 has 18 residues. V lost 0 bases, J lost 3 bases, and 14 bases stayed unmatched.